The T cell receptor (beta chain) under discussion was sequenced for a study of cytomegalovirus exposure and HLA in healthy donors. PCR was performed using 60 Vbeta and 13 Jbeta primers. Here immunoSEQ multiplex PCR was the method, and the copy in TCRdb shows in-frame clones only, minus some. The data show about 82,000 clones, around 70% seen once. V lost 3 bases, J lost 0 bases, and 6 bases lay in between. CDR1 SGHRS and CDR2 YFSETQ come from the germline V gene. The length of the CDR3 is 13 residues. Source material: PBMCs. The chain carries TRBV5-1 and TRBJ1-1; D gene unclear. The clonotype was recovered from a woman in her 50s in good health and CMV-seropositive. The CDR3 reads CASSSNMNTEAFF. DNA for the CDR3: TGCGCCAGCAGCTCGAACATGAACACTGAAGCTTTCTTT.